Here is one TCR beta chain with its context. The antigen is not known. The sample belongs to a study of beta chain features in type 1 diabetes. As every portion of the isolated RNA was reverse transcribed, the sequencing read expressed TCRB transcripts. Read counts averaged approximately 3.5 million for samples of naive, central memory and regulatory T cells. Profiled with immunoSEQ multiplex PCR; TCRdb holds only in-frame clones, not every one. The sample has more than 100,000 clones, approximately 30% seen once. This CDR3 comprises 15 residues. V lost 5 bases to trimming and J lost 0 bases; unmatched junction nucleotides: 1. The germline gives CDR1 MDHEN, CDR2 SYDVKM. General study results and limits: In the patient group, naive, central memory and Treg TCRB repertoires seemed more alike than in the healthy donor group. When Type 1 diabetes patients were examined, their TCRB CDR3s proved moderately but significantly shorter in all four CD4+ subsets.

The specimen sequenced was central memory CD4+ T cells from blood. The TCR originated in a woman aged 18 to 35 with type 1 diabetes. The chain is built from TRBV28 and TRBJ2-7; 13 bases match TRBD2. The CDR3 sequence is CASSRLAGGSYEQYF. In DNA form, the CDR3 reads TGTGCCAGCAGTCGACTAGCGGGGGGCTCCTACGAGCAGTACTTC.